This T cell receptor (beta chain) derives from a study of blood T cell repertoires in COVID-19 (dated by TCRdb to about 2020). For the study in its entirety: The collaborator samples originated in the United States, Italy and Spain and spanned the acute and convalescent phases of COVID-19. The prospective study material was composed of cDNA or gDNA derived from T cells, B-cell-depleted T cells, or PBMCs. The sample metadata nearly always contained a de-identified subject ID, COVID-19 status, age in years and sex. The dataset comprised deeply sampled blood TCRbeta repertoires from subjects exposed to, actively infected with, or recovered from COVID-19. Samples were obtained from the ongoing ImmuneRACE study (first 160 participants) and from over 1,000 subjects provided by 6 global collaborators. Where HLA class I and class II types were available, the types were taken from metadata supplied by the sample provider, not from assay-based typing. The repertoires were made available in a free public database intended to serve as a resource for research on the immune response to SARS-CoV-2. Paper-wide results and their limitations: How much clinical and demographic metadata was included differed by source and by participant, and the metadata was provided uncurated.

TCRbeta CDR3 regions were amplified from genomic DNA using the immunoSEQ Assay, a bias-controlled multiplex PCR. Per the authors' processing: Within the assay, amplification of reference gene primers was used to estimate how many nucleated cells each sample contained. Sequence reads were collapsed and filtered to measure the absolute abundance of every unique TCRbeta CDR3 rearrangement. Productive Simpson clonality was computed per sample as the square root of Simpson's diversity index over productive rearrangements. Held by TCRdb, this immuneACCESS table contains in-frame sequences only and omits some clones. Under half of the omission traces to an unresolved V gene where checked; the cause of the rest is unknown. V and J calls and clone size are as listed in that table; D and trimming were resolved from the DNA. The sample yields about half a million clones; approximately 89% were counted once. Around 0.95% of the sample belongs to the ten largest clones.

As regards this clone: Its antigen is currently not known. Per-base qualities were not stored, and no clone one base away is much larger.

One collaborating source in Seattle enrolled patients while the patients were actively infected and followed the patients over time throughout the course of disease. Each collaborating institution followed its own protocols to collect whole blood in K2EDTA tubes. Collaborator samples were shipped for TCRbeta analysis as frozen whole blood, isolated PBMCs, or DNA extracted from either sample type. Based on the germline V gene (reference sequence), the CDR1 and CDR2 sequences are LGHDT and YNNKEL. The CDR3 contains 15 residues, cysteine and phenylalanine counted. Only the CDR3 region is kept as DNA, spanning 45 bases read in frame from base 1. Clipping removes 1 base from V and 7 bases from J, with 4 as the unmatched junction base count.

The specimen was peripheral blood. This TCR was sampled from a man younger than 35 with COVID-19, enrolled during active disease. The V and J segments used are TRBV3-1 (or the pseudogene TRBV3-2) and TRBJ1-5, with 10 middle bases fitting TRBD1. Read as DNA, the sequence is TGTGCCAGCAGCCAAGGACAGGGGGCTGGGCAGCCCCAGCATTTT. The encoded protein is CASSQGQGAGQPQHF.